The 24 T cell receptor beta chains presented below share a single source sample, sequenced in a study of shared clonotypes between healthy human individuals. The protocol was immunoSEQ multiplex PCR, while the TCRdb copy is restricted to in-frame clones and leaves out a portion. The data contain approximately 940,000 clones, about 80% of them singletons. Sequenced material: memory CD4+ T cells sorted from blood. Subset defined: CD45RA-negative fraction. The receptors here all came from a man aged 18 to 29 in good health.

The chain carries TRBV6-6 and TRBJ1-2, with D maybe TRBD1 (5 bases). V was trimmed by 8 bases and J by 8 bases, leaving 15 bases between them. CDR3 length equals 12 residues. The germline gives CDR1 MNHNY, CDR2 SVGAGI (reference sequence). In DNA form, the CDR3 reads TGTGCCAGCTCGGGGACGACTGGGGGCTACACCTTC. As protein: CASSGTTGGYTF.

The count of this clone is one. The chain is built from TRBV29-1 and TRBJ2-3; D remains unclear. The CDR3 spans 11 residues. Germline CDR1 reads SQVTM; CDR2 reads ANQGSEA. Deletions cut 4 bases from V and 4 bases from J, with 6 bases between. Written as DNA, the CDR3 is TGCAGCGTTGCCTCAGCAGATACGCAGTATTTT. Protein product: CSVASADTQYF.

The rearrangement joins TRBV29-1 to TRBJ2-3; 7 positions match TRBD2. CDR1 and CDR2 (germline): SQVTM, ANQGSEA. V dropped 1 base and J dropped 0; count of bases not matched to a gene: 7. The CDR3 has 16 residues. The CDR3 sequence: CSVEGISGWSTDTQYF. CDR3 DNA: TGCAGCGTTGAAGGGATTAGCGGGTGGAGCACAGATACGCAGTATTTT.

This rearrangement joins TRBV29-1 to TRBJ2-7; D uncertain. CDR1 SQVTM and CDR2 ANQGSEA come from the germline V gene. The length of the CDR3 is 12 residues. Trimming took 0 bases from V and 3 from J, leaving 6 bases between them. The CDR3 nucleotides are TGCAGCGTTGAAGACAGGTACTACGAGCAGTACTTC. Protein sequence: CSVEDRYYEQYF.

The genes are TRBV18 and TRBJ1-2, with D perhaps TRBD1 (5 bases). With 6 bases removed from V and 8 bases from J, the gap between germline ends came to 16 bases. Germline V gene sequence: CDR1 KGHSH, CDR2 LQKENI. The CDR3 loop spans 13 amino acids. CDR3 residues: CASSPGQGSGYTF. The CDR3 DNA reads TGTGCCAGCTCCCCGGGGCAGGGAAGCGGCTACACCTTC.

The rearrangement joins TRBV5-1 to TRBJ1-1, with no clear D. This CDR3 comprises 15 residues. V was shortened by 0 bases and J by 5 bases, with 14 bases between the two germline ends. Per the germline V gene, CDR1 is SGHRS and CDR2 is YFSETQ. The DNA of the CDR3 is TGCGCCAGCAGCTTGGTGCCGGGTCTAGGGACTGAAGCTTTCTTT. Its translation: CASSLVPGLGTEAFF.

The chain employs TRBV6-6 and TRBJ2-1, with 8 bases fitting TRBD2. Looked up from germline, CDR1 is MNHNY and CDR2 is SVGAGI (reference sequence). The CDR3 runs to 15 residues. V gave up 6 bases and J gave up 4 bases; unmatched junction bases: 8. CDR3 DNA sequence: TGTGCCAGCAGCCCCTGGGCTAGCGGGTACAATGAGCAGTTCTTC. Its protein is CASSPWASGYNEQFF.

Here the CDR3 reads CASATGRSQPQHF. The CDR3 DNA sequence: TGTGCCAGCGCTACAGGGAGGTCTCAGCCCCAGCATTTT. The gene calls are TRBV2 and TRBJ1-5; maybe TRBD1 (6 bases). V was pared by 8 bases and J by 6 bases, with 14 bases between. This CDR3 spans 13 amino acids. From germline, CDR1 is SNHLY and CDR2 FYNNEI.

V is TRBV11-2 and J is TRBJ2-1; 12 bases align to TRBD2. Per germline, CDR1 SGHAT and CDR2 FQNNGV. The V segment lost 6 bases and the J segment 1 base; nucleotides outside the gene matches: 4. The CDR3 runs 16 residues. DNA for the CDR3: TGTGCCAGCAGAAAGACTAGCGGGGGTTCCTACAATGAGCAGTTCTTC. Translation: CASRKTSGGSYNEQFF.

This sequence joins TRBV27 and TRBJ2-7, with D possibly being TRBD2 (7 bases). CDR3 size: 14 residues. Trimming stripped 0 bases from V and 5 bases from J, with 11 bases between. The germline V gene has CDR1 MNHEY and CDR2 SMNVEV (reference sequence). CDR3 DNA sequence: TGTGCCAGCAGTTTATCGAGGGGGGGCCACGAGCAGTACTTC. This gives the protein CASSLSRGGHEQYF.

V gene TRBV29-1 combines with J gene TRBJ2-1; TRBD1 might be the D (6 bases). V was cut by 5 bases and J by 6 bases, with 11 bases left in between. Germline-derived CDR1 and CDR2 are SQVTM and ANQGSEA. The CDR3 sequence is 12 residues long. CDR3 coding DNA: TGCAGCGTTAACAGGGCGGGCAATGAGCAGTTCTTC. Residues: CSVNRAGNEQFF.

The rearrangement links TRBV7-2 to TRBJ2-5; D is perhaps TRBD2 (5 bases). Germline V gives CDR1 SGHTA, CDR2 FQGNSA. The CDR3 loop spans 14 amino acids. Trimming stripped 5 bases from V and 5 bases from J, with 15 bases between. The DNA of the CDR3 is TGTGCCAGCAGCGGAGGATATTACGGGGAGACCCAGTACTTC. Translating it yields CASSGGYYGETQYF.

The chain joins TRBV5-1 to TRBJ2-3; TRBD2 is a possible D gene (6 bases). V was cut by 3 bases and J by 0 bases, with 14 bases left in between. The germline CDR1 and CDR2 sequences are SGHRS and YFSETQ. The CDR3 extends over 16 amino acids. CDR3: CASSWRGTPSTDTQYF. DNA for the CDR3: TGCGCCAGCAGCTGGAGGGGCACGCCGAGCACAGATACGCAGTATTTT.

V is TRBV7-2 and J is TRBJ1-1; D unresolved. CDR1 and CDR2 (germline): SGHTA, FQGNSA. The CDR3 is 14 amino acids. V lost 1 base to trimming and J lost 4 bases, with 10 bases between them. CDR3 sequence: CASSLVSRGTEAFF. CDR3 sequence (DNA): TGTGCCAGCAGCTTAGTAAGTCGGGGCACTGAAGCTTTCTTT.

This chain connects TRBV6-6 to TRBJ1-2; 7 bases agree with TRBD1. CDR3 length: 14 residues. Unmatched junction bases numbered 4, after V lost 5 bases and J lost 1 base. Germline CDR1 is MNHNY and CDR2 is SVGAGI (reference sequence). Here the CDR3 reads CASSGTEINYGYTF. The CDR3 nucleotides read TGTGCCAGCAGTGGGACAGAAATTAACTATGGCTACACCTTC.

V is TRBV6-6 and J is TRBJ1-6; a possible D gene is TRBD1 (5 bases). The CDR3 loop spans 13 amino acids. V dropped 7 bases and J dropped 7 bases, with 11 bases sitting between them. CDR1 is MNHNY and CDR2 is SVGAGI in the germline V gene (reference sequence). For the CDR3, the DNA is TGTGCCAGCACCATGACAGCGAATTCACCCCTCCACTTT. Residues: CASTMTANSPLHF.

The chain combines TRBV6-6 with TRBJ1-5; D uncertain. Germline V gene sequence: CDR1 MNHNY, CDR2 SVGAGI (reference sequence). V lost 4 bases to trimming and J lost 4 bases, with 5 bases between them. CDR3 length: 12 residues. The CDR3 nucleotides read TGTGCCAGCAGTTGGGAGAATCAGCCCCAGCATTTT. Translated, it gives CASSWENQPQHF.

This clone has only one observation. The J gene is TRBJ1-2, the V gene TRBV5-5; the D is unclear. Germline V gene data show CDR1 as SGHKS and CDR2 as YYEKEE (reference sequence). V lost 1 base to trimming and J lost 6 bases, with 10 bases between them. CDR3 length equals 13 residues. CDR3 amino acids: CASSLQVTDGYTF. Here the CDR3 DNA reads TGTGCCAGCAGCTTGCAGGTAACAGATGGCTACACCTTC.

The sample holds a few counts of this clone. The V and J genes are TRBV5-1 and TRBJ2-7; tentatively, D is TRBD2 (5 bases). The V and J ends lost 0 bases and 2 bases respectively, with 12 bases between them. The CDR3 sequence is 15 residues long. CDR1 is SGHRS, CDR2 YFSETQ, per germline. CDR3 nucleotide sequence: TGCGCCAGCAGCTTGGCGGGGAACAGACCCTACGAGCAGTACTTC. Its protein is CASSLAGNRPYEQYF.

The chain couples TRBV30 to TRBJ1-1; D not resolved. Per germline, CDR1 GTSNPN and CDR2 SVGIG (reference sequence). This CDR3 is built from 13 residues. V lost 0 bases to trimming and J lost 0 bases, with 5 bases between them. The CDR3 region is CAWSVLLNTEAFF. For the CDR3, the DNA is TGTGCCTGGAGTGTACTTCTGAACACTGAAGCTTTCTTT.

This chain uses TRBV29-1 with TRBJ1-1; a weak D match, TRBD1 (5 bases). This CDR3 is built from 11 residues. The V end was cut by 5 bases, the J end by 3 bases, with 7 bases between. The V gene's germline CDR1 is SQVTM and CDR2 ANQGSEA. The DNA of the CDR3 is TGCAGCGTTTTCAGGGACACTGAAGCTTTCTTT. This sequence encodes CSVFRDTEAFF.

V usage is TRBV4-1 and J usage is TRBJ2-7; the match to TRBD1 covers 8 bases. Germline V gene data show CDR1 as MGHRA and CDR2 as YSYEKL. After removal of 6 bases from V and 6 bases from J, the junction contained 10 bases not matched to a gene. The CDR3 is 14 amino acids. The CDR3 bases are TGCGCCAGCAGGGACACCAGGGGGCGCAGCGAGCAGTACTTC. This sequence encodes CASRDTRGRSEQYF.

The CDR3 DNA follows: TGTGCCAGCTCCCCAAACAGGGGAATCAATCAGCCCCAGCATTTT. Translation gives CASSPNRGINQPQHF. V and J are TRBV18 and TRBJ1-5, with 7 bases aligning to TRBD1. There are 15 residues in the CDR3. Per the germline V gene, CDR1 is KGHSH and CDR2 is LQKENI. Trimming cost V 6 bases and J 3 bases; bases outside gene matches: 8.

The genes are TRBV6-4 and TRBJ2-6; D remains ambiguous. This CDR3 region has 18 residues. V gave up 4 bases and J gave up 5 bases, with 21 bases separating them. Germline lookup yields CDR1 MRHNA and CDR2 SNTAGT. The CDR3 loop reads CASSGRDSRQSRANVLTF. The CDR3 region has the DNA TGTGCCAGCAGTGGTCGTGACTCACGACAAAGTCGGGCCAACGTCCTGACTTTC.